This T cell receptor (beta chain) was sequenced in a study of Graves' ophthalmopathy and Graves' hyperthyroidism. As the template, RNA transcripts were used to amplify TCR beta CDR3 regions. Amplification began with first-round RT-PCR using HTBI primers, then second-round multiplex PCR was performed. TCRdb re-derived calls from the multiplex PCR reads in MiXCR, one entry per CDR3 protein. Of hundreds of thousands of distinct CDR3 sequences listed, around 50% are singletons. Germline V lookup: CDR1 SEHNR, CDR2 FQNEAQ (reference sequence). CDR3 length: 15 residues. The V end was cut by 10 bases, the J end by 5 bases, with 23 bases between. Clinical symptoms, serum thyroxine, TRAb, thyroid ultrasound and orbital computed tomography were relied on for diagnosis.

Sequencing was performed on peripheral blood. V and J are TRBV7-9 and TRBJ2-5, with D tentatively TRBD1 or TRBD2 (5 bases each). This clonotype was obtained from an adult man with Graves' ophthalmopathy. This chain's CDR3 is CATLPYRGGGETQYF. The CDR3 DNA sequence: TGTGCCACCCTCCCCTACCGGGGCGGCGGGGAGACCCAGTACTTC.